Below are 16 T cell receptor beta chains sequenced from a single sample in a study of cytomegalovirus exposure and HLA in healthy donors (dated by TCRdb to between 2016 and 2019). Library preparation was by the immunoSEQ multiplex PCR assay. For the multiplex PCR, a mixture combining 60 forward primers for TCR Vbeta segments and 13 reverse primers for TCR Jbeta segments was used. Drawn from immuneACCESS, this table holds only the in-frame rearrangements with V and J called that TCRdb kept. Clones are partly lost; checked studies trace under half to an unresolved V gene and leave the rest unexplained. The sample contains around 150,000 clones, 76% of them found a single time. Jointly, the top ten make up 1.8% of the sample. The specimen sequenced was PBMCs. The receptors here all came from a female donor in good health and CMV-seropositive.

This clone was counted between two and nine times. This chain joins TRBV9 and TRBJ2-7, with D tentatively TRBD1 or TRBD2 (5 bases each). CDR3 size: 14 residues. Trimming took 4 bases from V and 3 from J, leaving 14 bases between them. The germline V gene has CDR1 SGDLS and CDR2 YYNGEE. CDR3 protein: CASSLAEGVYEQYF. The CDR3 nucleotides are TGTGCCAGCAGCCTAGCAGAAGGGGTCTACGAGCAGTACTTC.

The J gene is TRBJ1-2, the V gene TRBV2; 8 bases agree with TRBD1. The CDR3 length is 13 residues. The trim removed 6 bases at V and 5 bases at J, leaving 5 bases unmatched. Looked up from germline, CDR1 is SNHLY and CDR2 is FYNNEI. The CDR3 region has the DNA TGTGCCAGCAGACCGGGACAGGTGTATGGCTACACCTTC. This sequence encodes CASRPGQVYGYTF.

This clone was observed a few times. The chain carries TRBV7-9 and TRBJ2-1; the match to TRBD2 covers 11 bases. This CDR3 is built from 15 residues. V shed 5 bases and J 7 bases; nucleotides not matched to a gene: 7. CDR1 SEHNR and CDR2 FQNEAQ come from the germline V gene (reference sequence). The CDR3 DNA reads TGTGCCAGCAGCCCCACTAGCGGGGGCCCGAATGAGCAGTTCTTC. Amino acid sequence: CASSPTSGGPNEQFF.

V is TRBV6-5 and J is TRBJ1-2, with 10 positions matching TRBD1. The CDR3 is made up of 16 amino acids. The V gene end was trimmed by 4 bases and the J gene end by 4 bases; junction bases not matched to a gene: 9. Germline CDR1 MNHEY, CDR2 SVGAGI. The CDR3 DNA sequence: TGTGCCAGCAGTTCCTCAGACAGGGGGCTTAGCTATGGCTACACCTTC. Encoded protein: CASSSSDRGLSYGYTF.

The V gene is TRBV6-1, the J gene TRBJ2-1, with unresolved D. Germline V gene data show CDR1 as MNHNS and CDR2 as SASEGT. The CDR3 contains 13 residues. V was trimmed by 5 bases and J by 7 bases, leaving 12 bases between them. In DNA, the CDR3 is TGTGCCAGCAGTCCTACCCTCGTTAATGAGCAGTTCTTC. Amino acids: CASSPTLVNEQFF.

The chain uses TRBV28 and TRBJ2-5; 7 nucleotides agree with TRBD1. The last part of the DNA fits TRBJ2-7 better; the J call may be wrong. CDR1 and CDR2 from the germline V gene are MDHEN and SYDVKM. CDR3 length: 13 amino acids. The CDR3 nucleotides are TGTGCCAGCAGACCGGGACAGACCTACGAGCAGTACTTC. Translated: CASRPGQTYEQYF.

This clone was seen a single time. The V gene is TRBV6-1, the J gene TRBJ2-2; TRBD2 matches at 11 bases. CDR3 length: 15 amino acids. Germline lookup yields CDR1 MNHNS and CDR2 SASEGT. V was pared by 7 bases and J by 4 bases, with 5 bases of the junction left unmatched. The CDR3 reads CASNSGGAGTGELFF. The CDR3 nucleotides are TGTGCCAGCAATAGCGGGGGGGCAGGCACCGGGGAGCTGTTTTTT.

The CDR3 DNA is TGTGCCTGGAGCCGGTTAGCCTATGGCTACACCTTC. This encodes CAWSRLAYGYTF. V is TRBV30 and J is TRBJ1-2; no firm D call. In germline, CDR1 is GTSNPN, CDR2 SVGIG (reference sequence). With 3 bases removed from V and 4 bases from J, the gap between germline ends came to 9 bases. The CDR3 has 12 amino acids.

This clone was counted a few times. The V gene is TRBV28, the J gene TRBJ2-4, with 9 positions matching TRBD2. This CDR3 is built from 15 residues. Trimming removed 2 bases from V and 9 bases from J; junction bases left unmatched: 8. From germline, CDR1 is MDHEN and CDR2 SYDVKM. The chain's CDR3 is CASSLAGGRLGIQYF. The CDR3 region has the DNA TGTGCCAGCAGTTTAGCGGGAGGGCGACTCGGCATTCAGTACTTC.

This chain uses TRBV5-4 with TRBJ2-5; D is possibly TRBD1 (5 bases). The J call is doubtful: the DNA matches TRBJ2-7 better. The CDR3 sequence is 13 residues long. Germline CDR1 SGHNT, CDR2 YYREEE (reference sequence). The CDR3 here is CASSLTGSYEQYF. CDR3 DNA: TGTGCCAGCAGCTTGACAGGCTCCTACGAGCAGTACTTC.

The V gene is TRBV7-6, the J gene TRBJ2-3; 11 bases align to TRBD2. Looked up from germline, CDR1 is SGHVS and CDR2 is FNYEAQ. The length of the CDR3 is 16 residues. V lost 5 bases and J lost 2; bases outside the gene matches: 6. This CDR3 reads CASSPLAGVPTDTQYF. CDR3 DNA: TGTGCCAGCAGCCCACTAGCGGGGGTGCCCACAGATACGCAGTATTTT.

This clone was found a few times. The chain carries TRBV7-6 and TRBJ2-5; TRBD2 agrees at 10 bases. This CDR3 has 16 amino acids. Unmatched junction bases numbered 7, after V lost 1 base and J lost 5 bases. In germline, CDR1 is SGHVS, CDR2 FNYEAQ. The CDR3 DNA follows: TGTGCCAGCAGCTTAGTATTTAGCGGGGGGACGGAGACCCAGTACTTC. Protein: CASSLVFSGGTETQYF.

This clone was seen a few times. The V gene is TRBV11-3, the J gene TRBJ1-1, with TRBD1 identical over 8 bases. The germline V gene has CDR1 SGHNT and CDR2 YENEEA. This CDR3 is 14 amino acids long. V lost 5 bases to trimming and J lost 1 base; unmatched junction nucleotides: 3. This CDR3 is CASSKGQANTEAFF. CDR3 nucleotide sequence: TGTGCCAGCAGCAAGGGACAGGCGAACACTGAAGCTTTCTTT.

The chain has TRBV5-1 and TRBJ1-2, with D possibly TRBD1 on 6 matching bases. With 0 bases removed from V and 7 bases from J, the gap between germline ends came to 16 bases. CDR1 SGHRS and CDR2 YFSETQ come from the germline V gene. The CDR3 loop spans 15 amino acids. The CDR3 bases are TGCGCCAGCAGCTTGGCCGCCAGGGGAACGGGTGGCTACACCTTC. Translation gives CASSLAARGTGGYTF.

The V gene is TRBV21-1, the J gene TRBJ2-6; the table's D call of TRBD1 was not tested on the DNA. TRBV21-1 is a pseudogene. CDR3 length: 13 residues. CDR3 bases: TGTGCCAGCAGCAAGCGACAGGGCAACGTCCTGACTTTC. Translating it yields CASSKRQGNVLTF.

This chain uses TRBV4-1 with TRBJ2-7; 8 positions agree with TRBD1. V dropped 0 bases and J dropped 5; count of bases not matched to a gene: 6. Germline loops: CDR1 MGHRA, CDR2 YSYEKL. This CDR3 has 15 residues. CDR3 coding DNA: TGCGCCAGCAGCCAAGAGGGCAGGGGGCGGCACGAGCAGTACTTC. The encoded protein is CASSQEGRGRHEQYF.